This T cell receptor beta chain was identified in a study of T cell responses to AZD1222 COVID-19 vaccine listed by TCRdb under 2021. Regarding the study in general: A total of over 230 trial participants underwent TCR sequencing, of whom 207 received two doses of AZD1222 and some 26 received two doses of the MenACWY control vaccine. Trial participants were enrolled by age into 18-55, 56-69 and 70-plus year subgroups, with around 150, 28 and 57 TCR-sequenced participants respectively. The paper as a whole reports these results and caveats: A significant rise in spike-specific TCR breadth and depth was observed after two AZD1222 doses relative to day 0 and relative to MenACWY recipients. Participants were mostly white British, with more females than males. The authors suggested clonal diversity may have been underestimated. In the small 56-69-year group, the increase in depth fell short of significance, most likely because of low power. Because no samples from the day 14 peak response were available, repertoires could be characterized only after the peak T cell response. CD4 TCRs associated with the vaccine covered the entire spike protein, and the dominant responses were in regions 160-218 and 743-854. Nearly half of unique spike-specific TCRs reportedly recognized epitopes outside regions mutated in the B.1.351 and B.1.1.7 variants. Conclusions about previously exposed vaccinees are limited, since just six AZD1222 recipients were seropositive for SARS-CoV-2 at baseline.

The CDR3 regions of human TCRbeta chains were analyzed by immunosequencing. The study's processing was this. Repertoire TCRs were matched against a reference library of SARS-CoV-2-specific TCRs generated with the MIRA antigen-specificity platform. Breadth was defined as the fraction of unique TCRs that were SARS-CoV-2-associated, and depth was defined as the fraction of total T cells that were SARS-CoV-2-associated. Using the MIRA data, every spike-specific TCR was mapped to the spike region that the TCR reacted to and assigned to either a CD4 or a CD8 class. Log10-transformed breadth and depth values were compared by one-way ANOVA with Sidak's multiple comparisons tests. This immuneACCESS table, as held by TCRdb, lists in-frame sequences with V and J called but not all clones. Of the missing ones, under half trace to an unresolved V gene in checked studies; the others have no known cause. For V, J and clone size, that table is used; D and trimming come from the DNA. Across this sample there are some 31,000 clones, with 75% to 85% seen only once. About 4.6% of the sample belongs to the ten largest clones.

The CDR3, cysteine through valine, is 14 amino acids long. Only the CDR3 region is kept as DNA, spanning 42 bases read in frame from base 1. The germline V and J ends show losses of 5 bases and 6 bases respectively, and no gene match explains 8 bases of the junction. The germline V gene (reference sequence) provides CDR1 SEHNR and CDR2 FQNEAQ. The sample's time point, from its label and the paper: about 28 days (+/-7) after the second vaccine dose. AZD1222 recipients with second doses at about 4 weeks or about 12 weeks were pooled, because spike-specific TCR depth and breadth did not differ between schedules. Vaccinee samples were obtained from the UK trials COV001 and COV002, which included a single-blind randomized controlled phase 2/3 trial of AZD1222 (ChAdOx1 nCoV-19) in healthy adults. For TCRbeta chain sequencing, PBMC samples were collected from trial participants at day 0 and at day 28 after the second dose.

Comments on this clone: Its antigen is not yet known. No base quality values were provided; no much bigger clone lies one nucleotide off.

The chain couples TRBV7-9 to TRBJ2-7; TRBD2 lines up with 9 middle nucleotides. This sequence originates from an adult who received the AZD1222 COVID-19 vaccine. Material: peripheral blood, obtained 28 days after the second AZD1222 dose. The CDR3 region has the sequence CASSRHGTSPEQYV. The sequenced DNA: TGTGCCAGCAGCAGACACGGGACTAGCCCCGAGCAGTACGTC.